A selection of T cell receptor beta chains follows, all from one sample in a study of OX40 agonist ivuxolimab in advanced cancers. TCRdb's table, derived via immunoSEQ multiplex PCR, lists solely in-frame clones and lacks some. This table has more than 60,000 clones, 80% to 85% appearing once. Here the sequenced sample was CD4+ or CD8+ T cells sorted from blood, taken in a trial of the OX40 agonist ivuxolimab. Source of these receptors: an adult with an advanced solid tumor such as melanoma, head and neck, liver or kidney cancer. Both conserved end residues are trimmed from each CDR3.

j_gene: TRBJ1-3
v_gene: TRBV7-9
CDR3aa: ASSLGMAGDTIY

j_gene: TRBJ2-7
v_gene: TRBV6-6
CDR3aa: ASNPDTGHEQY

j_gene: TRBJ2-1
v_gene: TRBV6-6
CDR3aa: ASSYDRGLYNEQF

j_gene: TRBJ1-1
v_gene: TRBV7-8
CDR3aa: ASSLLARTDSRLKTEAF

j_gene: TRBJ2-5
v_gene: TRBV5-1
CDR3aa: ASKPNTSETQY

j_gene: TRBJ1-2
v_gene: TRBV27
CDR3aa: ASSLTGQGATYGYT

j_gene: TRBJ2-3
v_gene: TRBV7-2
CDR3aa: ASSLEGTVPADTQY

j_gene: TRBJ1-2
v_gene: TRBV7-8
CDR3aa: ASSSTGNYGYT

j_gene: TRBJ1-5
v_gene: TRBV5-8
CDR3aa: ASSPRTGVGNQPQH

j_gene: TRBJ2-7
v_gene: TRBV11-2
CDR3aa: ASSLGRGASYEQY

j_gene: TRBJ2-1
v_gene: TRBV5-1
CDR3aa: ASSSSAGGSYNEQF

j_gene: TRBJ2-3
v_gene: TRBV9
CDR3aa: ASSVGGGVNTDTQY

j_gene: TRBJ1-4
v_gene: TRBV5-1
CDR3aa: ASSSQQGRGEKLF

j_gene: TRBJ2-5
v_gene: TRBV7-6
CDR3aa: ASSLDARGETQY

j_gene: TRBJ1-2
v_gene: TRBV5-1
CDR3aa: ASSFIPGEGGYT

j_gene: TRBJ2-2
v_gene: TRBV5-4
CDR3aa: ASSLESLLAGPNTGELF